The rows below give T cell receptor beta chains drawn from one sample of a study of molecular identifiers for immune sequencing clone quantification. Each CDR3 protein is one row after TCRdb ran MiXCR on the PCR reads. The sample records 460,000 or so distinct CDR3 sequences, 20% to 25% being singletons. The specimen sequenced was naive CD8+ T cells from blood, with Jurkat cell RNA spiked in. The receptors come from a human donor in good health. Some libraries in this study had Jurkat cell RNA spiked in. Both conserved end residues are part of each CDR3. Clone size is stated in some rows and not others, as once, few, many or a class when expanded.

>NA|TRBV7-9|TRBJ1-1
CASSSTVALKNTEAFF
>NA|TRBV20-1|TRBJ2-7
CSAEGGASGISEQYF
>few|TRBV7-9|TRBJ2-5
CASSFLAEETQYF
>many|TRBV27|TRBJ2-7
CASSFGTGGYEQYF
>many|TRBV30|TRBJ1-1
CAWSPTAGTGTEAFF
>few|TRBV12-3/TRBV12-4|TRBJ1-4
CASNSPLNEKLFF
>many|TRBV4-2|TRBJ2-3
CASSQETESGTPDTQYF
>few|TRBV12-5|TRBJ2-5
CASGFGVWGRQETQYF
>NA|TRBV14|TRBJ1-2
CASSQGHDPYGYTF
>few|TRBV5-4|TRBJ1-4
CASSPASNGKLFF
>many|TRBV19|TRBJ1-5
CASSIGTRGEVLPQHF
>NA|TRBV4-1|TRBJ1-6
CASSRTPGQNYNSPLHF
>NA|TRBV6-2/TRBV6-3|TRBJ2-3
CASSYSMAGTSTDTQYF
>few|TRBV11-2|TRBJ2-1
CASSWGGGGDDEQFF
>NA|TRBV19|TRBJ1-1
CASSLLRTGLSEAFF
>many|TRBV29-1|TRBJ2-7
CSVVGEGAEQYF
>many|TRBV20-1|TRBJ1-6
CSALTVLSYNSPLHF